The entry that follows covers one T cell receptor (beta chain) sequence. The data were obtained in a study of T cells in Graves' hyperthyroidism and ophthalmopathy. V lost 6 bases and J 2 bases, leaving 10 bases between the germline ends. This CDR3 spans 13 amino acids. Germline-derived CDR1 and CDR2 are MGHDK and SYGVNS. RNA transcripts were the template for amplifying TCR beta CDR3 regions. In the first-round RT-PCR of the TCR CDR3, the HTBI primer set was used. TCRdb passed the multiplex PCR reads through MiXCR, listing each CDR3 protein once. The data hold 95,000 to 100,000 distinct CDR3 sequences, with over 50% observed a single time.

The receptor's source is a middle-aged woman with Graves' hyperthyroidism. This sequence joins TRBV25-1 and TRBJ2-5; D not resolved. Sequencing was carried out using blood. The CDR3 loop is CASSKDDQETQYF. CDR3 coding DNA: TGTGCCAGCAGCAAGGACGATCAAGAGACCCAGTACTTC. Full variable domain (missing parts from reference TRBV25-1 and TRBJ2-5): EADIYQTPRYLVIGTGKKITLECSQTMGHDKMYWYQQDPGMELHLIHYSYGVNSTEKGDLSSESTVSRIRTEHFPLTLESARPSHTSQYLCASSKDDQETQYFGPGTRLLVL.